These 21 T cell receptor beta chains originate from one sample sequenced in a study of molecular identifiers for immune sequencing clone quantification. Each CDR3 protein gets one entry after TCRdb re-called the PCR reads with MiXCR. The table records around 89,000 distinct CDR3 sequences, under 20% of them present only once. The sequencing input was naive CD8+ T cells from blood, with Jurkat cell RNA spiked in. Subset of the sample: FACS-sorted CD8+CD4-CCR7+CD45RA+ naive T cells. The source is a human donor in good health. Some libraries in this study had Jurkat cell RNA spiked in.

Ten or more counts support this clonotype. The chain has TRBV4-1 and TRBJ2-7; 8 nucleotides agree with TRBD1. This CDR3 has 14 residues. V lost 0 bases to trimming and J lost 3 bases; unmatched junction nucleotides: 1. Germline-derived CDR1 and CDR2 are MGHRA and YSYEKL. The CDR3 reads CASSQEDRDYEQYF. CDR3 DNA: TGCGCCAGCAGCCAAGAGGACAGGGACTACGAGCAGTACTTC.

Many counts were recorded for this clonotype. V and J are TRBV6-5 and TRBJ2-2, with D hard to call. The V and J ends lost 2 bases and 0 bases respectively, with 4 bases between them. Germline V gene data show CDR1 as MNHEY and CDR2 as SVGAGI. This CDR3 spans 14 amino acids. Written as DNA, the CDR3 is TGTGCCAGCAGTTACAGGGCGAACACCGGGGAGCTGTTTTTT. Translated, it gives CASSYRANTGELFF.

Ten or more counts support this clonotype. The chain has TRBV7-8 and TRBJ2-7; D ambiguous. The ends were cut back, 1 base at V and 4 bases at J, with 14 bases in the middle. Germline V CDR1 and CDR2: SGHVS, FQNEAQ. The CDR3 contains 15 residues. The CDR3 is CASSLVVSGVYEQYF. The DNA of the CDR3 is TGTGCCAGCAGCTTAGTGGTCTCTGGGGTATACGAGCAGTACTTC. Looking up the rest from reference TRBV7-8 and TRBJ2-7 gives the full variable domain: GAGVSQSPRYKVAKRGQDVALRCDPISGHVSLFWYQQALGQGPEFLTYFQNEAQLDKSGLPSDRFFAERPEGSVSTLKIQRTQQEDSAVYLCASSLVVSGVYEQYFGPGTRLTVT.

This clonotype was counted at least ten times. The chain carries TRBV25-1 and TRBJ2-1; weak D call: TRBD1 (8 bases). Germline CDR1 and CDR2: MGHDK and SYGVNS. V dropped 4 bases and J dropped 4 bases, with 17 bases sitting between them. CDR3 length: 16 amino acids. CDR3: CASSAITGGGYNEQFF. The CDR3 DNA is TGTGCCAGCAGTGCAATTACAGGGGGGGGATACAATGAGCAGTTCTTC.

This clonotype was counted a few times. The CDR3 DNA reads as TGCGCCAGCAGTGGGGGACACCAAACGGGGGAGACCCAGTACTTC. Protein sequence: CASSGGHQTGETQYF. The genes are TRBV10-2 and TRBJ2-5; D possibly corresponds to TRBD1 (6 bases). CDR3 size: 15 residues. CDR1 is WSHSY and CDR2 is SAAADI in the germline V gene. The V and J ends lost 4 bases and 5 bases respectively, with 17 bases between them.

This clonotype has only one observation. This chain links TRBV6-2 or TRBV6-3 with TRBJ2-5; D might be TRBD2 (6 bases). This CDR3 has 16 residues. Trimming stripped 4 bases from V and 9 bases from J, with 24 bases between. Germline V gives CDR1 MNHEY, CDR2 SVGEGT. The chain's CDR3 is CASSFLGGTYAQAQYF. Written as DNA, the CDR3 is TGTGCCAGCAGTTTTCTAGGCGGGACTTACGCGCAGGCCCAGTACTTC.

This clonotype was recorded at least ten times. The chain combines TRBV29-1 with TRBJ2-7; possible D gene TRBD1, 6 bases. The CDR3 sequence is 12 residues long. V was cut by 2 bases and J by 4 bases, with 9 bases left in between. From germline, CDR1 is SQVTM and CDR2 ANQGSEA. The CDR3 spells CSVEQGKYEQYF. The CDR3 DNA follows: TGCAGCGTTGAACAGGGGAAATACGAGCAGTACTTC.

Regarding this clonotype: The final CDR3 position lacks the conserved phenylalanine or tryptophan, pointing to a likely read error. V is TRBV4-1 and J is TRBJ1-2, with D possibly matching TRBD1 (6 bases). V lost 0 bases, J lost 4 bases, and 15 bases lay in between. The CDR3 extends over 16 amino acids. Germline V lookup: CDR1 MGHRA, CDR2 YSYEKL. For the CDR3, the DNA is TGCGCCAGCAGCCAAGAAGGGGGGGGGGAGGTCTATGGCTACACCTCC. It encodes CASSQEGGGEVYGYTS.

This clonotype was detected many times. This chain connects TRBV9 to TRBJ2-3; 8 bases are a match to TRBD2. The CDR3 totals 16 residues. V dropped 0 bases and J dropped 2; count of bases not matched to a gene: 5. CDR1 and CDR2 from the germline V gene are SGDLS and YYNGEE. CDR3 sequence reads: CASSVGAGGFTDTQYF. CDR3 sequence (DNA): TGTGCCAGCAGCGTAGGGGCGGGAGGTTTCACAGATACGCAGTATTTT. Looking up the rest from reference TRBV9 and TRBJ2-3 gives the full variable domain: DSGVTQTPKHLITATGQRVTLRCSPRSGDLSVYWYQQSLDQGLQFLIQYYNGEERAKGNILERFSAQQFPDLHSELNLSSLELGDSALYFCASSVGAGGFTDTQYFGPGTRLTVL.

About this clonotype itself: This may be a read error, as it is one base from a much larger clone. This sequence joins TRBV10-2 and TRBJ2-2; the match to TRBD2 covers 7 bases. The CDR3 has 11 residues. Germline V gives CDR1 WSHSY, CDR2 SAAADI. The CDR3, as DNA: TGCGCCAGCAGTGAGGGGGGGGAGCCGTTTTTT. It translates to CASSEGGEPFF.

This clonotype has a count of ten or more. The chain employs TRBV20-1 and TRBJ2-1, with TRBD2 as a possible D gene (6 bases). V lost 0 bases and J 2 bases, leaving 11 bases between the germline ends. CDR1 and CDR2 (germline): DFQATT, SNEGSKA (reference sequence). The CDR3 contains 15 residues. The CDR3 sequence is CSARDELATYNEQFF. In DNA, the CDR3 is TGCAGTGCTAGAGATGAGCTAGCGACCTACAATGAGCAGTTCTTC.

This clonotype was picked up many times. The rearrangement links TRBV19 to TRBJ2-3, with D perhaps TRBD1 (6 bases). Trimming pared 5 bases from V and 4 bases from J, leaving 10 bases between. This CDR3 is built from 13 residues. Germline lookup yields CDR1 LNHDA and CDR2 SQIVND (reference sequence). The CDR3 coding sequence is TGTGCCAGTAGTCTAGGACAGCCAGATACGCAGTATTTT. This gives the protein CASSLGQPDTQYF.

At least ten counts were recorded for this clonotype. The rearrangement links TRBV28 to TRBJ2-7; 8 bases are shared with TRBD1. The CDR3 is 15 residues long. Germline loops: CDR1 MDHEN, CDR2 SYDVKM. J was trimmed by 3 bases and V by 7 bases; bases with no gene match: 11. For the CDR3, the DNA is TGTGCCAGCACCCTGACCCCGGACAGGGTCTACGAGCAGTACTTC. Amino acids: CASTLTPDRVYEQYF. The full variable domain, with the rest looked up from reference TRBV28 and TRBJ2-7, is DVKVTQSSRYLVKRTGEKVFLECVQDMDHENMFWYRQDPGLGLRLIYFSYDVKMKEKGDIPEGYSVSREKKERFSLILESASTNQTSMYLCASTLTPDRVYEQYFGPGTRLTVT.

The DNA for the CDR3 is TGTGCCAGCAGTGAACATCTTGATACGCAGTATTTT. As protein: CASSEHLDTQYF. The chain employs TRBV2 and TRBJ2-3; D not certain. CDR1 SNHLY and CDR2 FYNNEI come from the germline V gene. This CDR3 comprises 12 residues. Trimming left V 2 bases short and J 6 bases short, with 6 bases between.

This clonotype was picked up many times. The rearrangement uses TRBV11-2 and TRBJ2-1; no definite D call. The CDR3 has 13 residues. Germline V CDR1 and CDR2: SGHAT, FQNNGV. The V gene lost 1 base and the J gene lost 4 bases, with 5 bases spanning the gap. The CDR3 sequence is CASSLVSYNEQFF. Written as DNA, the CDR3 is TGTGCCAGCAGCTTAGTATCATACAATGAGCAGTTCTTC.

This clonotype appeared many times. V gene TRBV6-6 combines with J gene TRBJ1-1; 7 bases agree with TRBD1. The CDR3 covers 12 residues. V gave up 5 bases and J gave up 11 bases; unmatched junction bases: 8. Germline CDR1 MNHNY, CDR2 SVGAGI (reference sequence). Here the CDR3 reads CASSKTGDRAFF. Written as DNA, the CDR3 is TGTGCCAGCAGTAAAACAGGGGATCGGGCTTTCTTT.

This clonotype was seen at least ten times. The rearrangement uses TRBV7-9 and TRBJ2-7; 10 bases match TRBD2. CDR1 and CDR2 (germline): SEHNR, FQNEAQ (reference sequence). J was trimmed by 4 bases and V by 3 bases; bases with no gene match: 6. The CDR3 has 15 residues. The CDR3 nucleotides read TGTGCCAGCAGCTTGGCTAGCGGGGGAGATTACGAGCAGTACTTC. Translating it yields CASSLASGGDYEQYF.

Comments on this clonotype: A much larger clone is a single base away; this may be a read error. The chain is built from TRBV27 and TRBJ2-7; 7 positions match TRBD1. The CDR3 length is 12 residues. Germline lookup yields CDR1 MNHEY and CDR2 SMNVEV (reference sequence). The CDR3 region is CASMDRNYGQYF. Here the CDR3 DNA reads TGTGCCAGCATGGACAGGAACTACGGGCAGTACTTC.

This clonotype was seen repeatedly, ten times or more. V is TRBV29-1 and J is TRBJ2-1, with a tentative D call TRBD2 (5 bases). Germline CDR1 reads SQVTM; CDR2 reads ANQGSEA. The germline V and J ends were trimmed by 6 bases and 7 bases, with 7 bases remaining between them. CDR3 length: 10 amino acids. CDR3 residues: CSVGVNEQFF. The CDR3 DNA is TGCAGCGTCGGGGTAAATGAGCAGTTCTTC.

This clonotype was counted at least ten times. V is TRBV5-1 and J is TRBJ2-7; D perhaps matches TRBD2 (6 bases). The germline V gene has CDR1 SGHRS and CDR2 YFSETQ. With 4 bases removed from V and 4 bases from J, the gap between germline ends came to 9 bases. The CDR3 is 12 residues long. CDR3 DNA sequence: TGCGCCAGCAGCACGGGGGAATACGAGCAGTACTTC. The encoded protein is CASSTGEYEQYF.

This clonotype was found many times. V usage is TRBV19 and J usage is TRBJ2-3, with 11 bases lining up with TRBD1. V shed 6 bases and J 3 bases; nucleotides not matched to a gene: 2. The CDR3 is made up of 14 amino acids. The germline V gene has CDR1 LNHDA and CDR2 SQIVND (reference sequence). The CDR3 coding sequence is TGTGCCAGTAGCCGGGACAGGGGGACAGATACGCAGTATTTT. It translates to CASSRDRGTDTQYF.